This entry lists 24 T cell receptor beta chains sequenced from one sample in a study of T cells in Graves' hyperthyroidism and ophthalmopathy. The CDR3 regions of TCR beta were amplified from RNA transcripts. Using the HTBI primer set, a first-round RT-PCR was run on the TCR CDR3. TCRdb itself ran the multiplex PCR reads through MiXCR, one entry per CDR3 protein. The sample lists approximately 49,000 distinct CDR3 sequences, approximately 50% occurring once. Sequencing was done on a sample of peripheral blood or thyroid tissue (not recorded which). These receptors all stem from a man between 18 and 35 years old with Graves' hyperthyroidism.

This clonotype was recorded many times. The rearrangement joins TRBV7-8 to TRBJ1-1; 7 positions match TRBD1. Trimming took 7 bases from V and 3 from J; bases not matched to a gene: 5. This CDR3 spans 13 amino acids. Germline V gene lookup returns CDR1 SGHVS and CDR2 FQNEAQ. The CDR3 DNA is TGTGCCAGCACGACAGGGCTCGACACTGAAGCTTTCTTT. It encodes CASTTGLDTEAFF.

This clonotype was observed many times. J is TRBJ2-7 and V is TRBV2; TRBD2 matches at 9 bases. In germline, CDR1 is SNHLY, CDR2 FYNNEI. V shed 8 bases and J 3 bases; nucleotides not matched to a gene: 11. The CDR3 extends over 15 amino acids. The DNA of the CDR3 is TGTGCCAGCGGGCGGCCCCTAGCGGGAAGCTACGAGCAGTACTTC. As protein: CASGRPLAGSYEQYF.

As concerns this clonotype: An end of the junction differs from the germline gene, which may be a read error. The chain is built from TRBV12-3 or TRBV12-4 and TRBJ1-4; 10 bases match TRBD1. The CDR3 length is 15 residues. This chain's CDR3 is CAISPGQGRDEKLFF. The CDR3 DNA follows: TGTGCCATCAGTCCGGGACAGGGGAGGGATGAAAAACTGTTTTTT.

With respect to this clonotype: A read error may account for a junction end that differs from germline. The chain uses TRBV7-2 and TRBJ2-7; a weak D match, TRBD1 (5 bases). Germline CDR1 reads SGHTA; CDR2 reads FQGNSA. The CDR3 totals 13 residues. This CDR3 is CASREGVSYEQYF. The DNA of the CDR3 is TGCGCCAGCAGAGAAGGGGTCTCTTACGAGCAGTACTTC.

Worth noting for this clonotype: In this CDR3 the conserved last residue, phenylalanine or tryptophan, is missing, so a read error is likely. The chain is built from TRBV5-6 and TRBJ1-1, with D perhaps TRBD1 (5 bases). Between the trimmed V and J ends, which lost 2 bases and 3 bases, there was a span of 8 bases. Germline V gives CDR1 SGHDT, CDR2 YYEEEE. CDR3 length: 13 residues. The CDR3, as DNA: TGTGCCAGCAGCTTACAGGTGGACACTGAAGCTTTCCCT. Protein: CASSLQVDTEAFP.

This clonotype came up many times. The chain combines TRBV7-8 with TRBJ2-7; TRBD2 matches 8 bases. Germline values: CDR1 SGHVS, CDR2 FQNEAQ. The CDR3 spans 16 residues. J gave up 2 bases and V 4 bases, and 10 bases lay outside the gene matches. The CDR3 protein is CASSSTETSGPYEQYF. The CDR3 nucleotides read TGTGCCAGCAGCTCCACCGAAACTAGCGGACCCTACGAGCAGTACTTC.

This clonotype came up many times. The chain joins TRBV10-3 to TRBJ1-3; D remains unclear. The CDR3 contains 13 residues. The germline gives CDR1 ENHRY, CDR2 SYGVKD. V was cut by 7 bases and J by 0 bases, with 7 bases left in between. The CDR3 DNA reads as TGTGCCATCAAAGACCACTCTGGAAACACCATATATTTT. It is translated as CAIKDHSGNTIYF.

This clonotype occurred once. Since the CDR3 does not end with the conserved phenylalanine or tryptophan, this likely comes from a read error. V gene TRBV7-9 combines with J gene TRBJ2-7; D gene uncertain. Germline V CDR1 and CDR2: SEHNR, FQNEAQ (reference sequence). V shed 5 bases and J shed 4 bases, with 9 bases lying between them. The length of the CDR3 is 12 residues. The CDR3 nucleotides read TGTGCCAGCAGCCCCTCCCCTTACGAGCAGTACTAC. Translation gives CASSPSPYEQYY.

This clonotype has a count of ten or more. V usage is TRBV7-2 and J usage is TRBJ2-3; TRBD1 matches 7 bases. V lost 5 bases, J lost 6 bases, and 8 bases stayed unmatched. Germline values: CDR1 SGHTA, CDR2 FQGNSA. This CDR3 has 14 amino acids. The CDR3 here is CASSPGQTRDTQYF. CDR3 nucleotides: TGTGCCAGCAGCCCGGGACAGACGCGCGATACGCAGTATTTT.

The rearrangement uses TRBV14 and TRBJ1-1, with no clear D. The CDR3 is made up of 13 amino acids. Germline V gene sequence: CDR1 SGHDN, CDR2 FVKESK. V shed 2 bases and J shed 6 bases, with 10 bases lying between them. CDR3 DNA sequence: TGTGCCAGCAGCCAAACTCGTGGGGCTGAAGCTTTCTTT. Its protein product is CASSQTRGAEAFF. Full variable domain (remainder filled in from reference TRBV14 and TRBJ1-1): EAGVTQFPSHSVIEKGQTVTLRCDPISGHDNLYWYRRVMGKEIKFLLHFVKESKQDESGMPNNRFLAERTGGTYSTLKVQPAELEDSGVYFCASSQTRGAEAFFGQGTRLTVV.

At least ten counts were recorded for this clonotype. One end of the junction fails to match germline, which may point to a read error. The chain employs TRBV7-2 and TRBJ2-7; 9 bases map to TRBD1. This CDR3 has 15 residues. Germline CDR1 is SGHTA and CDR2 is FQGNSA. CDR3 region: CASSQERTGAVEQYF. As DNA, the CDR3 is TGCGCCAGCAGCCAAGAGAGGACAGGGGCGGTCGAGCAGTACTTC. Filled out from reference TRBV7-2 and TRBJ2-7, the complete variable domain reads GAGVSQSPSNKVTEKGKDVELRCDPISGHTALYWYRQSLGQGLEFLIYFQGNSAPDKSGLPSDRFSAERTGGSVSTLTIQRTQQEDSAVYLCASSQERTGAVEQYFGPGTRLTVT.

The V gene is TRBV9, the J gene TRBJ2-7; 7 positions match TRBD1. This CDR3 contains 14 residues. The J segment lost 6 bases and the V segment lost 3 bases, leaving 9 bases of the junction unmatched. Germline V CDR1 and CDR2: SGDLS, YYNGEE. The CDR3 DNA follows: TGTGCCAGCAGCGGCACGACAGGGTGGCGCGAGCAGTACTTC. The encoded protein is CASSGTTGWREQYF.

This rearrangement joins TRBV7-6 to TRBJ1-5, with D perhaps TRBD1 (5 bases). Between the trimmed V and J ends, which lost 1 base and 6 bases, there was a span of 13 bases. This CDR3 is 15 amino acids long. Germline V gene sequence: CDR1 SGHVS, CDR2 FNYEAQ. The CDR3 DNA reads TGTGCCAGCAGCTTAGATGCAGGGCTCCTTCAGCCCCAGCATTTT. Its protein is CASSLDAGLLQPQHF.

This clonotype came up many times. The chain carries TRBV5-6 and TRBJ2-7, with D unclear. Trimming left V 0 bases short and J 5 bases short, with 6 bases between. Per the germline V gene, CDR1 is SGHDT and CDR2 is YYEEEE. The CDR3 contains 12 residues. CDR3 nucleotides: TGTGCCAGCAGCTTGGGTTTGAACGAGCAGTACTTC. It encodes CASSLGLNEQYF. Full variable domain (outside the CDR3, taken from reference TRBV5-6 and TRBJ2-7): DAGVTQSPTHLIKTRGQQVTLRCSPKSGHDTVSWYQQALGQGPQFIFQYYEEEERQRGNFPDRFSGHQFPNYSSELNVNALLLGDSALYLCASSLGLNEQYFGPGTRLTVT.

The chain combines TRBV7-9 with TRBJ2-7; no clear D. This CDR3 contains 13 residues. Germline V gene lookup returns CDR1 SEHNR and CDR2 FQNEAQ (reference sequence). V was pared by 8 bases and J by 4 bases, with 15 bases between. CDR3 region: CASGNVDRYEQYF. The CDR3 coding sequence is TGTGCCAGCGGCAACGTGGATCGGTACGAGCAGTACTTC.

In its sample, this clonotype was seen many times. This rearrangement joins TRBV20-1 to TRBJ1-6; D is unresolved. V was trimmed by 2 bases and J by 8 bases, leaving 13 bases between them. The germline V gene has CDR1 DFQATT and CDR2 SNEGSKA (reference sequence). The CDR3 is made up of 14 amino acids. CDR3 residues: CSARSPSLDSPLHF. The CDR3 DNA reads TGCAGTGCTAGATCCCCATCATTGGATTCACCCCTCCACTTT.

The chain recombines TRBV24-1 with TRBJ1-5, with D uncertain. Germline values: CDR1 KGHDR, CDR2 SFDVKD. CDR3 length equals 13 residues. Trimming left V 2 bases short and J 3 bases short, with 4 bases between. CDR3 amino acids: CATSDYPNQPQHF. The DNA of the CDR3 is TGTGCCACCAGTGATTACCCCAATCAGCCCCAGCATTTT.

The chain has TRBV7-2 and TRBJ2-5; D possibly corresponds to TRBD2 (6 bases). V lost 0 bases to trimming and J lost 12 bases, with 23 bases between them. The CDR3 is made up of 16 amino acids. The germline V gene encodes CDR1 SGHTA and CDR2 FQGNSA. The CDR3 nucleotides read TGTGCCAGCAGCTTAGCCGGGATTTGGACTAACACCGGGGAGTACTTC. Translating it yields CASSLAGIWTNTGEYF.

There are a few counts of this clonotype. The chain joins TRBV19 to TRBJ1-5, with 10 bases aligning to TRBD1. The V gene end was trimmed by 5 bases and the J gene end by 7 bases; junction bases not matched to a gene: 8. The CDR3 has 15 residues. Germline V lookup: CDR1 LNHDA, CDR2 SQIVND (reference sequence). The CDR3 DNA is TGTGCCAGTAGTGTCGGGACAGGGGAGGACCAGCCCCAGCATTTT. This gives the protein CASSVGTGEDQPQHF.

This clonotype was recorded many times. The chain employs TRBV6-5 and TRBJ1-1; D unclear. V gave up 6 bases and J gave up 4 bases, with 15 bases separating them. The CDR3 has 14 amino acids. Looked up from germline, CDR1 is MNHEY and CDR2 is SVGAGI. The CDR3 DNA sequence: TGTGCCAGCAGGAAAAATGGGTTGGGCACTGAAGCTTTCTTT. Amino acids: CASRKNGLGTEAFF.

The V call is TRBV20-1, the J call TRBJ1-5; no clear D. The CDR3 sequence is 14 residues long. V shed 5 bases and J shed 3 bases, with 14 bases lying between them. Germline CDR1 is DFQATT and CDR2 is SNEGSKA (reference sequence). CDR3 nucleotides: TGCAGTGCTCCCAGACACCAACCCAATCAGCCCCAGCATTTT. Amino acids: CSAPRHQPNQPQHF.

This clonotype was observed a single time. This chain connects TRBV10-3 to TRBJ1-3; D remains unclear. The CDR3 is 12 amino acids. V lost 7 bases and J 3 bases, leaving 7 bases between the germline ends. CDR1 and CDR2 (germline): ENHRY, SYGVKD. The CDR3 region is CAITQNGNTIYF. In DNA form, the CDR3 reads TGTGCCATCACACAGAATGGAAACACCATATATTTT.

This clonotype has just a few counts. V usage is TRBV5-1 and J usage is TRBJ1-1; a possible D gene is TRBD1 (6 bases). Trimming shortened V by 4 bases and J by 0 bases, and 10 bases separated the two germline ends. Germline V gene lookup returns CDR1 SGHRS and CDR2 YFSETQ. This CDR3 contains 14 residues. CDR3 coding DNA: TGCGCCAGCAGCACGGGACACCTGAACACTGAAGCTTTCTTT. It specifies CASSTGHLNTEAFF.

This clonotype turned up a few times. The rearrangement joins TRBV29-1 to TRBJ1-1; D may be TRBD1 (6 bases). Trimming took off 6 bases at V and 7 bases at J, with 6 bases between the two ends. Germline V gene data show CDR1 as SQVTM and CDR2 as ANQGSEA. The CDR3 covers 9 residues. CDR3: CSVDSEAFF. The CDR3 DNA follows: TGCAGCGTGGACAGTGAAGCTTTCTTT.